Here is one T cell receptor beta chain with its context. This entry is derived from a study of CD8+CD57+ T cells in acquired aplastic anemia. CD8+CD57+ cell expansion, shown by flow cytometry, had occurred in the patients selected for sequencing. The patients all had a severe acquired aplastic anemia diagnosis. Genomic DNA served as template for TCR beta VDJ and CDR3 profiling. TCRdb independently ran MiXCR on the reads; one entry per CDR3 protein. There are roughly 240,000 distinct CDR3 sequences in the sample; around half occur only once, and 7.8% lies in the top ten. The sequencing input was sorted CD4+, CD8+, or CD8+CD57+ T cells (not recorded which) from PBMCs. This TCR was sampled from a human donor with aplastic anemia.

CDR3 residues: CASSAPHSYGYTF. The CDR3 DNA reads TGCGCCAGCAGCGCCCCCCACAGCTATGGCTACACCTTC. The chain couples TRBV5-1 to TRBJ1-2; no firm D call. V shed 4 bases and J shed 4 bases, with 11 bases lying between them. Germline CDR1 and CDR2: SGHRS and YFSETQ. The CDR3 runs 13 residues.